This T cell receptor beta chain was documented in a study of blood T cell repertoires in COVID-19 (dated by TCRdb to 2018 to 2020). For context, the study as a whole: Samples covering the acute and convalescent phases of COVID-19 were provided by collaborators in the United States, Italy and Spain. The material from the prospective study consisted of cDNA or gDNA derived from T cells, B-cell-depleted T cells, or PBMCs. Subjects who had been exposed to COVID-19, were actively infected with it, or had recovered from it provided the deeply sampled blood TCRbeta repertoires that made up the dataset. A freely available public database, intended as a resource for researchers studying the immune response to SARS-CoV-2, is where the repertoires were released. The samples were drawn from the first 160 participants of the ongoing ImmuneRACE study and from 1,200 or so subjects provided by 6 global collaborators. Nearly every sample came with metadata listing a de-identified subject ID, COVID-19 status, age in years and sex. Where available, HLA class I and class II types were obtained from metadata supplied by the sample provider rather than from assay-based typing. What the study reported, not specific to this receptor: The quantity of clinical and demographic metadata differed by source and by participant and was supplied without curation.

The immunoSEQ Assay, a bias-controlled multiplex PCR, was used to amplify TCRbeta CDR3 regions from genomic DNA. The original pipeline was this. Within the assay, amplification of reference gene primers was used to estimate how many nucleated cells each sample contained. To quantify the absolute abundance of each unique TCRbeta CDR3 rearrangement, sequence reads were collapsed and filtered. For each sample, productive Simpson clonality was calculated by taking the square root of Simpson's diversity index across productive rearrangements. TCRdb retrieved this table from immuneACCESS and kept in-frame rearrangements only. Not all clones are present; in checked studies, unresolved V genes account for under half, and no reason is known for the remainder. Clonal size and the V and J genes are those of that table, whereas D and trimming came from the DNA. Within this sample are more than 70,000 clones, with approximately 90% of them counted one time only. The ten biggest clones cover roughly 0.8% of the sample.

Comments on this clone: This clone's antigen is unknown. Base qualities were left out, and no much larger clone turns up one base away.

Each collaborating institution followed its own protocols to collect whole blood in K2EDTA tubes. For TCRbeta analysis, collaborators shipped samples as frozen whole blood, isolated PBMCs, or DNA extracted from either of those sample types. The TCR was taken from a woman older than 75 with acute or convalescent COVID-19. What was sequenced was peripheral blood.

The nucleotides read TGTGCCAGCAGCCCTCGGGGGGGTAGCTCTGGGGCCAACGTCCTGACTTTC. Its coded protein is CASSPRGGSSGANVLTF. In this chain, TRBV7-2 is recombined with TRBJ2-6; the central 8 bases match TRBD2. Here V drops 5 bases and J drops 0 bases, and the junction holds 6 bases not matched to any gene. The germline V gene encodes CDR1 SGHTA and CDR2 FQGNSA. The CDR3 starts with the cysteine, ends with the phenylalanine, and has 17 residues. Of the read, only the CDR3 DNA is kept; its 51 bases are in frame from base 1.